Listed below are T cell receptor beta chains from one sample, sequenced in a study of cytomegalovirus exposure and HLA in healthy donors. The table came from immunoSEQ multiplex PCR; TCRdb's copy has only in-frame clones and leaves some out. The sample has around 280,000 clones, roughly 90% seen once. The sample comprised PBMCs. Every receptor here comes from a woman aged 18-29 years in good health and CMV-seronegative. Each CDR3 is given without its conserved first and last residue. Fields, in order: J gene, V gene, CDR3 protein.

TRBJ2-7 | TRBV29-1 | SARSDRAYEQY
TRBJ2-7 | TRBV29-1 | SVEPGVGYEQY
TRBJ2-7 | TRBV11-2 | ASSSMNRAVEQY
TRBJ2-7 | TRBV7-9 | ASSLRGNTYEQY
TRBJ1-6 | TRBV11-2 | ASSLVQGNSPLH
TRBJ2-3 | TRBV18 | ASSPPRGFLDTQY
TRBJ1-2 | TRBV12-5 | ASAVQGEGYT
TRBJ1-5 | TRBV2 | ASSGSSGHQPQH
TRBJ2-3 | TRBV11-3 | ASSFRGLAGAGGDTQY
TRBJ1-2 | TRBV6-5 | ASSGEDYGYT
TRBJ2-2 | TRBV28 | ASLKGTGGGGELF
TRBJ2-5 | TRBV5-1 | ASSLGSGPETQY
TRBJ1-4 | TRBV30 | AWSAGEQNEKLF
TRBJ1-6 | TRBV5-4 | ASSLDRASSYNSPLH
TRBJ1-5 | TRBV15 | ATSSTGEIQPQH
TRBJ2-1 | TRBV5-4 | ASSLDRAIYNEQF